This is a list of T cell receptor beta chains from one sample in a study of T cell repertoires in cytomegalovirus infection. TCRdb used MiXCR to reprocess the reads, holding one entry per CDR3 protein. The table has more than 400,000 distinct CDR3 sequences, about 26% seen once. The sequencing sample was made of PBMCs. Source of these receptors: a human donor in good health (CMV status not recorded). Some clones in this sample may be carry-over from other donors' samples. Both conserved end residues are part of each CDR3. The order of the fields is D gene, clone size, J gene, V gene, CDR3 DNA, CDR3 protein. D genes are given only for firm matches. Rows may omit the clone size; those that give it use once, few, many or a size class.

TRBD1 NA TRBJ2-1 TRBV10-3 TGTGCCATCAGTGCGGGACAGGGGGTTAATGAGCAGTTCTTC CAISAGQGVNEQFF
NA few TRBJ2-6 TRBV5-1 TGCGCCAGCAGCGGAAAAACAGGGCAGGGGAGGGCCAACGTCCTGACTTTC CASSGKTGQGRANVLTF
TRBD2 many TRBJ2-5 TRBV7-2 TGTGCCAGCAGCTTAATAGCGGGAGTAGGGGAGACCCAGTACTTC CASSLIAGVGETQYF
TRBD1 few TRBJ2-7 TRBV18 TGTGCCAGCTCACACCTCCCTTTCAGGGGGAGTACCTACGAGCAGTACTTC CASSHLPFRGSTYEQYF
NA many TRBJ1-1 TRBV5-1 TGCGCCAGCAGCTTGATGACAGATTACTACGAAGCTTTCTTT CASSLMTDYYEAFF
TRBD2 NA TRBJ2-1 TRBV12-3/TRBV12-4 TGTGCCAGCACCCTACGGACTAGCGCCTACAATGAGCAGTTCTTC CASTLRTSAYNEQFF
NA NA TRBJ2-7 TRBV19 TGTGCCAGTAGTATTCCGGGAGCACACGGGGACGAGCAGTACTTC CASSIPGAHGDEQYF
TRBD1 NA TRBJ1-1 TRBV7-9 TGTGCCAGCGGGACAGGGTCAAACGATTTGAACACTGAAGCTTTCTTT CASGTGSNDLNTEAFF
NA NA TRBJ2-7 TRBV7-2 TGTGCCAGCAGCGCGGTCTATGCCTACGAGCAGTACTTC CASSAVYAYEQYF
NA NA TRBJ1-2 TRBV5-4 TGTGCCAGCAGCTTGAGCACTCTCGGCTACACCTTC CASSLSTLGYTF